One sample yielded the 21 T cell receptor beta chains listed below, sequenced in a study of cytomegalovirus exposure and HLA in healthy donors. The study ran its PCR with 60 Vbeta and 13 Jbeta primers. This table comes from immunoSEQ multiplex PCR, and its TCRdb copy is limited to in-frame clones, with some not included. The repertoire holds about 150,000 clones, with 79% as singletons. Sequenced: PBMCs. These receptors originate from a man in his fifties in good health and CMV-seropositive.

This clone was observed a single time. The chain couples TRBV18 to TRBJ2-1; D is ambiguous. Trimming took off 2 bases at V and 6 bases at J, with 14 bases between the two ends. The CDR3 is 15 residues long. CDR1 is KGHSH, CDR2 LQKENI, per germline. Here the CDR3 DNA reads TGTGCCAGCTCACCAAACAGTGCAACGGTCAATGAGCAGTTCTTC. It translates to CASSPNSATVNEQFF.

This chain uses TRBV11-1 with TRBJ1-1; D gene uncertain. Germline V gene lookup returns CDR1 SGHAT and CDR2 FQDESV (reference sequence). The CDR3 totals 13 residues. Deletions cut 4 bases from V and 0 bases from J, with 6 bases between. The DNA of the CDR3 is TGTGCCAGCAGCTCACTCATGAACACTGAAGCTTTCTTT. Translated: CASSSLMNTEAFF.

This sequence joins TRBV2 and TRBJ1-1, with a possible D match to TRBD1 (6 bases). V dropped 5 bases and J dropped 1 base, with 17 bases sitting between them. Looked up from germline, CDR1 is SNHLY and CDR2 is FYNNEI. The CDR3 totals 16 residues. The CDR3 coding sequence is TGTGCCAGCAGTCCAGGGGAGGGGGTGTCGAACACTGAAGCTTTCTTT. It translates to CASSPGEGVSNTEAFF.

V is TRBV28 and J is TRBJ2-3, with 16 bases matching TRBD2. The CDR3 runs to 19 residues. CDR1 and CDR2 (germline): MDHEN, SYDVKM. V trimming: 2 bases; J trimming: 2 bases; junction bases outside the gene matches: 7. Written as DNA, the CDR3 is TGTGCCAGCAGTTTAGGGGGACTAGCGGGAGGGCCGCCCACAGATACGCAGTATTTT. Protein sequence: CASSLGGLAGGPPTDTQYF.

This clone appeared a few times. CDR3 bases: TGCGCCAGCAGTTTACAGGGGGCAATTGAAGCTTTCTTT. This gives the protein CASSLQGAIEAFF. The J gene is TRBJ1-1, the V gene TRBV5-1; 9 nucleotides match TRBD1. The V segment lost 5 bases and the J segment 7 bases; nucleotides outside the gene matches: 6. Germline loops: CDR1 SGHRS, CDR2 YFSETQ. This CDR3 comprises 13 residues.

This chain uses TRBV11-3 with TRBJ2-1; 11 nucleotides match TRBD2. Unmatched junction bases numbered 8, after V lost 5 bases and J lost 5 bases. CDR3 length equals 16 residues. Germline loops: CDR1 SGHNT, CDR2 YENEEA. CDR3 DNA: TGTGCCAGCAGCCCAACTAGCGGGAGTGCCCACAATGAGCAGTTCTTC. Translated: CASSPTSGSAHNEQFF.

The chain employs TRBV5-1 and TRBJ1-1, with 7 bases matching TRBD1. V was pared by 2 bases and J by 3 bases, with 1 base of the junction left unmatched. The CDR3 loop spans 13 amino acids. CDR1 is SGHRS, CDR2 YFSETQ, per germline. The CDR3 coding sequence is TGCGCCAGCAGCTTAGGACAGGACACTGAAGCTTTCTTT. Its protein product is CASSLGQDTEAFF.

Remarks on this clone: This sample includes further DNA sequences coding for the same CDR3. The V and J genes are TRBV5-4 and TRBJ2-4, with D tentatively TRBD1 (5 bases). Looked up from germline, CDR1 is SGHNT and CDR2 is YYREEE (reference sequence). Trimming removed 3 bases at V and 6 bases at J, with 16 bases between. The CDR3 length is 15 residues. CDR3 amino acids: CASSSTGDLGNIQYF. Written as DNA, the CDR3 is TGTGCCAGCAGCTCAACAGGAGATCTCGGAAACATTCAGTACTTC.

The rearrangement uses TRBV28 and TRBJ2-7; 11 nucleotides agree with TRBD1. CDR1 is MDHEN and CDR2 is SYDVKM in the germline V gene. The CDR3 runs to 15 residues. The J segment lost 3 bases and the V segment lost 5 bases, leaving 6 bases of the junction unmatched. This CDR3 reads CASSPRTGGYYEQYF. The CDR3 nucleotides read TGTGCCAGCAGTCCACGGACAGGGGGCTACTACGAGCAGTACTTC.

The chain has TRBV7-9 and TRBJ1-1; TRBD1 might be the D (5 bases). V was trimmed by 5 bases and J by 1 base, leaving 11 bases between them. From germline, CDR1 is SEHNR and CDR2 FQNEAQ (reference sequence). The length of the CDR3 is 14 residues. The CDR3 sequence is CASSPEGKNTEAFF. Written as DNA, the CDR3 is TGTGCCAGCAGCCCGGAGGGGAAGAACACTGAAGCTTTCTTT.

The chain combines TRBV10-2 with TRBJ2-7; 10 bases fit TRBD2. CDR1 is WSHSY and CDR2 is SAAADI in the germline V gene. The CDR3 runs to 16 residues. After removal of 5 bases from V and 3 bases from J, the junction contained 10 bases not matched to a gene. CDR3 DNA sequence: TGCGCCAGCAGTATCCTAGCGGGAGAGTGGAACTACGAGCAGTACTTC. Translated, it gives CASSILAGEWNYEQYF.

The chain carries TRBV5-5 and TRBJ2-6, with 8 bases identical to TRBD2. Germline V CDR1 and CDR2: SGHKS, YYEKEE (reference sequence). Unmatched junction bases numbered 7, after V lost 0 bases and J lost 2 bases. The CDR3 contains 18 residues. CDR3 amino acids: CASSLEARAGAGANVLTF. CDR3 DNA: TGTGCCAGCAGCTTGGAGGCCAGAGCGGGAGCTGGGGCCAACGTCCTGACTTTC.

The chain couples TRBV6-6 to TRBJ2-1; tentative D call: TRBD1 (6 bases). V was pared by 2 bases and J by 7 bases, with 6 bases between. Germline CDR1 MNHNY, CDR2 SVGAGI (reference sequence). The CDR3 extends over 12 amino acids. In DNA, the CDR3 is TGTGCCAGCAGTTACGGGACAAATGAGCAGTTCTTC. The encoded protein is CASSYGTNEQFF.

The V gene is TRBV6-5, the J gene TRBJ1-1, with D perhaps TRBD1 (5 bases). The CDR3 has 13 residues. The germline V gene has CDR1 MNHEY and CDR2 SVGAGI. V lost 6 bases and J lost 5, with 13 bases in between. The CDR3 loop reads CASRQTALTEAFF. CDR3 in DNA: TGTGCCAGCAGACAGACAGCGTTGACTGAAGCTTTCTTT.

This chain joins TRBV30 and TRBJ1-1, with D hard to call. This CDR3 is built from 13 residues. V dropped 0 bases and J dropped 8 bases, with 13 bases sitting between them. Per the germline V gene, CDR1 is GTSNPN and CDR2 is SVGIG (reference sequence). CDR3 nucleotide sequence: TGTGCCTGGAGTGTACATCAAGGAGTGGAAGCTTTCTTT. Its translation is CAWSVHQGVEAFF.

The J gene is TRBJ2-2, the V gene TRBV7-3; D ambiguous. The germline V gene encodes CDR1 SGHTA and CDR2 FQGTGA. V shed 1 base and J shed 2 bases, with 5 bases lying between them. The CDR3 length is 14 residues. The CDR3 nucleotides read TGTGCCAGCAGCTTAAGGCACAACACCGGGGAGCTGTTTTTT. It yields the protein CASSLRHNTGELFF.

The V and J genes are TRBV27 and TRBJ2-7; 10 nucleotides align to TRBD1. The junction had 13 bases not matched to a gene; V was cut back by 6 bases and J by 2 bases. Germline CDR1 reads MNHEY; CDR2 reads SMNVEV (reference sequence). There are 17 residues in the CDR3. For the CDR3, the DNA is TGTGCCAGCAGGATTTTCCGGGACAGGGGATGGACCTACGAGCAGTACTTC. This sequence encodes CASRIFRDRGWTYEQYF.

This sequence joins TRBV11-2 and TRBJ2-2; D may be TRBD2 (5 bases). In germline, CDR1 is SGHAT, CDR2 FQNNGV. The ends were cut back, 5 bases at V and 4 bases at J, with 8 bases in the middle. The CDR3 extends over 13 amino acids. For the CDR3, the DNA is TGTGCCAGCAGCCTCGGGGTCACCGGGGAGCTGTTTTTT. Translation: CASSLGVTGELFF.

This sequence joins TRBV10-3 and TRBJ2-2; D possibly corresponds to TRBD2 (5 bases). The CDR3 sequence is 15 residues long. V dropped 3 bases and J dropped 8 bases, with 16 bases sitting between them. Germline V gives CDR1 ENHRY, CDR2 SYGVKD. CDR3 DNA: TGTGCCATCAGTGATCAAGTGGGAGTAGCGGGGGAGCTGTTTTTT. It encodes CAISDQVGVAGELFF.

V is TRBV5-1 and J is TRBJ2-6; D perhaps matches TRBD1 (5 bases). V gave up 3 bases and J gave up 2 bases, with 12 bases separating them. This CDR3 spans 16 amino acids. Looked up from germline, CDR1 is SGHRS and CDR2 is YFSETQ. The CDR3 region is CASSSETRAGANVLTF. Here the CDR3 DNA reads TGCGCCAGCAGCTCGGAAACCAGGGCTGGGGCCAACGTCCTGACTTTC. The complete variable domain, with remaining parts taken from reference TRBV5-1 and TRBJ2-6, reads KAGVTQTPRYLIKTRGQQVTLSCSPISGHRSVSWYQQTPGQGLQFLFEYFSETQRNKGNFPGRFSGRQFSNSRSEMNVSTLELGDSALYLCASSSETRAGANVLTFGAGSRLTVL.

The CDR3 sequence: CASRDFNEQFF. DNA of the CDR3: TGTGCCAGCAGGGACTTTAATGAGCAGTTCTTC. The V call is TRBV25-1, the J call TRBJ2-1; tentatively, D is TRBD2 (5 bases). The CDR3 contains 11 residues. CDR1 MGHDK and CDR2 SYGVNS come from the germline V gene. V lost 6 bases to trimming and J lost 7 bases, with 7 bases between them.